This T cell receptor (beta chain) is from a study of healthy donors' naive CD4 and CD8 T cells. Overall study findings and caveats: Reportedly, most V and J gene segments showed naive CD4+ versus CD8+ bias.

A linear amplification protocol produced the TCR libraries from 400 to 550 ng of total RNA. Each CDR3 protein gets one entry after TCRdb re-called the reads with MiXCR. The sample has 150,000 to 200,000 distinct CDR3 sequences, under 85% seen once. Comments on this clonotype: As yet, its antigen is unknown.

The germline V and J ends were trimmed by 10 bases and 2 bases, with 14 bases remaining between them. Looked up from germline, CDR1 is SNHLY and CDR2 is FYNNEI. CDR3 length equals 13 residues. The sequence derives from a pool of human donors in good health; the sample pools cells from several healthy donors. The V and J genes are TRBV2 and TRBJ2-5; TRBD1 might be the D (5 bases). Sequencing was done on a sample of naive CD4+ and CD8+ T cells sorted from blood, pooled from several donors. CDR3 loop: CATSGINQETQYF. In DNA form, the CDR3 reads TGTGCCACCTCAGGGATCAATCAAGAGACCCAGTACTTC.